Listed here is a single T cell receptor (beta chain). There are a few counts of this clonotype. The target of this receptor is not known. No per-base quality is available; no much larger clone lies one base away. V ends up 5 bases short and J 2 bases short, with an unmatched junction base count of 9. The germline V gene gives CDR1 as MDHEN and CDR2 as SYDVKM. From the cysteine through the phenylalanine, the CDR3 covers 15 amino acids. Only the CDR3 portion is preserved as DNA: 45 bases, with reading frame beginning at the first base. The sample belongs to a study of blood T cells in healthy people across ages (dated by TCRdb to between 2014 and 2017). Looking at the study overall: In model experiments, template switching captured about one uniquely barcoded TCR beta cDNA molecule for every two T cells. To avoid experimental bias, donors of different ages were distributed randomly across sequencing lanes. To track age-related changes in TCR beta repertoire diversity, the study relied on deep sequencing normalized with unique cDNA molecular identifiers. Donors were grouped into four age groups: young (average roughly 15 years), middle-aged (around 39), aged (roughly 67) and long-lived (around 80). Two additional independent replicas of 1 million unique cDNA reads from the same blood draw were analyzed for two donors (one aged 18 to 29 and one aged 80 or older).

On the study overall, not on this receptor specifically: Because the CMV infection status of the donors was unknown, age-related changes in expanded clonotypes may potentially have been confounded. Observed TCR beta diversity per million T cells fell roughly linearly with age, and a significant reduction was already apparent by age around 40. Compared with the aged group, more naive CD4+ T cells, fewer expanded clones and increased TCR diversity were shown by the long-lived group, suggesting age selection. Because profiling used bulk unsorted PBMCs, naive and antigen-experienced compartments could not be compared conclusively. Observed TCR beta diversity correlated strongly with the percentage of naive T cells measured by flow cytometry. Estimates of total diversity based on one million sequenced T cells were considered lower bounds and underestimates.

Libraries came from 5' RACE. TCRdb names Illumina HiSeq 2500 as the instrument used. A second PCR of roughly 7 to 11 cycles was performed with a sample-barcoded 5' primer and a J-beta primer mix. Each TCR beta cDNA molecule received a unique molecular identifier from a template-switch 5' adaptor carrying 12 random nucleotides. At least 2.5 million CDR3-containing paired-end reads were obtained from each sample. The Mint cDNA synthesis kit, primed by a TRBC-specific oligonucleotide, was used to synthesize first-strand cDNA from all RNA. Following uracil-DNA glycosylase treatment, a first 18-cycle PCR with universal primers M1SS and BC2_uni_R was performed on all cDNA. The authors processed their data as follows. Normalization of each sample was performed by random selection of 1 million high-quality reads, each carrying a distinct molecular identifier. Instead of being binned into consensus sequences, reads that shared molecular identifiers were thrown out. CDR3 identification, clonotype clustering and error correction used MiTCR with a Q25 quality threshold and the strictest error-elimination algorithm. A nonparametric unseen species model with Euler transformation was used to estimate lower-bound total TCR beta diversity. The public reads were run again by TCRdb, first through fastp at Q25 and then through MiXCR, and only productive beta chains were kept. Merged by CDR3 protein, the rows form single entries marked with the most common genes and DNA. TCRdb, not the authors, supplied the V and J calls. This sample gives some 320,000 distinct CDR3 sequences in total; 27% of them show up just once. Of the sample, 29% is held by the ten largest clones.

The donors were around 39 Caucasian individuals from Russia, aged roughly 6 to 100 years, who were systemically healthy. Each donor gave approximately 9.3 milliliters of peripheral blood, collected into EDTA-treated Vacutainer tubes. Ficoll-Paque density-gradient centrifugation was used to isolate PBMCs, with at least 6.5 million per sample. Trizol reagent was used to extract total RNA from PBMCs, with at least 6 micrograms per sample. For every donor, flow cytometry on a PBMC aliquot measured the percentage of naive CD45RAhigh/CD27high T cells. The receptor was isolated from a woman in her sixties or seventies in good health. Input material: blood. The sequence joins TRBV28 to TRBJ2-7; TRBD1 matches 7 bases in the middle. The nucleotides are TGTGCCAGCAGTGGTATCGGTCAGGGGGCCTACGAGCAGTACTTC. Its amino acids are CASSGIGQGAYEQYF. Reference TRBV28 and TRBJ2-7 genes cover what lies past the CDR3, so the full variable domain is DVKVTQSSRYLVKRTGEKVFLECVQDMDHENMFWYRQDPGLGLRLIYFSYDVKMKEKGDIPEGYSVSREKKERFSLILESASTNQTSMYLCASSGIGQGAYEQYFGPGTRLTVT.